Shown below are 30 T cell receptor beta chains from a single sample sequenced in a study of technical replicates of blood from several donors. Libraries were prepared by immunoSEQ multiplex PCR; TCRdb keeps only in-frame clonotypes and omits some of them. The sample includes approximately 60,000 clones, roughly 89% of them seen just once. Sequencing used PBMCs. All receptors come from a human donor in good health. Some clones in this sample may be carry-over from other donors' samples.

This clone was picked up one time. The CDR3 nucleotides read TGTGCCAGCAGCGGAAGGACAGGGCCTAATCAGCCCCAGCATTTT. Protein: CASSGRTGPNQPQHF. The V gene is TRBV7-2, the J gene TRBJ1-5, with TRBD1 identical over 8 bases. The germline V gene encodes CDR1 SGHTA and CDR2 FQGNSA. The CDR3 contains 15 residues. The junction had 7 bases not matched to a gene; V was cut back by 5 bases and J by 4 bases.

V and J are TRBV4-1 and TRBJ2-3; 8 bases are shared with TRBD2. Germline values: CDR1 MGHRA, CDR2 YSYEKL. The CDR3 contains 20 residues. Trimming at V came to 2 bases and at J to 0 bases, leaving 16 bases not matched to a gene. For the CDR3, the DNA is TGCGCCAGCAGCCAAACGAGGGAACCGGTAGCGGGGTCTAGCACAGATACGCAGTATTTT. The encoded protein is CASSQTREPVAGSSTDTQYF.

This clone has more than one count but fewer than ten. CDR3 region: CASSYGQGVRNEQFF. As DNA, the CDR3 is TGTGCCAGCAGTTACGGTCAGGGGGTGAGGAATGAGCAGTTCTTC. This rearrangement joins TRBV6-5 to TRBJ2-1; 7 positions match TRBD1. CDR1 and CDR2 (germline): MNHEY, SVGAGI. This CDR3 spans 15 amino acids. Unmatched junction bases numbered 8, after V lost 2 bases and J lost 7 bases.

As DNA, the CDR3 is TGTGCCAGCACCTTCCTGCCTAGCGGCACAGATACGCAGTATTTT. Its protein product is CASTFLPSGTDTQYF. V gene TRBV5-6 combines with J gene TRBJ2-3; maybe TRBD2 (6 bases). The germline V gene has CDR1 SGHDT and CDR2 YYEEEE. V was pared by 6 bases and J by 1 base, with 15 bases between. The CDR3 extends over 15 amino acids. Combining the CDR3 with reference TRBV5-6 and TRBJ2-3 gives the whole variable domain DAGVTQSPTHLIKTRGQQVTLRCSPKSGHDTVSWYQQALGQGPQFIFQYYEEEERQRGNFPDRFSGHQFPNYSSELNVNALLLGDSALYLCASTFLPSGTDTQYFGPGTRLTVL.

The rearrangement uses TRBV27 and TRBJ1-2; D is possibly TRBD1 (5 bases). The germline V gene has CDR1 MNHEY and CDR2 SMNVEV (reference sequence). The CDR3 loop spans 15 amino acids. The V and J ends lost 6 bases and 5 bases respectively, with 19 bases between them. CDR3 region: CASSHEVGGTYGYTF. CDR3 sequence (DNA): TGTGCCAGCAGCCACGAGGTGGGGGGGACTTATGGCTACACCTTC.

The J gene is TRBJ2-7, the V gene TRBV5-1; the match to TRBD2 covers 7 bases. V was pared by 0 bases and J by 2 bases, with 5 bases of the junction left unmatched. CDR3 length: 15 residues. CDR1 and CDR2 from the germline V gene are SGHRS and YFSETQ. The CDR3 is CASSLGTSGPYEQYF. The CDR3 DNA reads TGCGCCAGCAGCTTGGGGACTAGTGGCCCCTACGAGCAGTACTTC.

In this sample, this clone turned up once. The chain couples TRBV4-1 to TRBJ1-5; a weak D match, TRBD1 (5 bases). The germline V gene has CDR1 MGHRA and CDR2 YSYEKL. V lost 1 base, J lost 4 bases, and 8 bases lay in between. The CDR3 contains 14 residues. This CDR3 reads CASSQGQKNQPQHF. The CDR3 DNA follows: TGCGCCAGCAGCCAAGGACAGAAAAATCAGCCCCAGCATTTT.

The V and J genes are TRBV19 and TRBJ2-1, with D tentatively TRBD1 (7 bases). The V and J ends lost 9 bases and 0 bases respectively, with 15 bases between them. CDR3 length equals 15 residues. Looked up from germline, CDR1 is LNHDA and CDR2 is SQIVND (reference sequence). As DNA, the CDR3 is TGTGCCAGCCAGGGGGGCTTGAGCTCCTACAATGAGCAGTTCTTC. Translating gives CASQGGLSSYNEQFF.

The V and J genes are TRBV4-1 and TRBJ2-3; TRBD2 matches 10 bases. The CDR3 runs 14 residues. With 4 bases clipped from V and 8 bases from J, the junction kept 6 bases outside the gene matches. CDR1 is MGHRA and CDR2 is YSYEKL in the germline V gene. This CDR3 reads CASSLSGGVTTQYF. The CDR3 nucleotides are TGCGCCAGCAGCCTGAGCGGGGGGGTAACTACGCAGTATTTT.

The rearrangement joins TRBV5-4 to TRBJ2-3; 7 nucleotides align to TRBD2. Germline trimming cut 2 bases from V and 3 bases from J; bases unmatched to any gene: 6. The germline V gene has CDR1 SGHNT and CDR2 YYREEE (reference sequence). The CDR3 runs 15 residues. Here the CDR3 reads CASSLPGGYTDTQYF. CDR3 nucleotides: TGTGCCAGCAGCTTACCGGGGGGTTATACAGATACGCAGTATTTT.

This clone was seen a single time. The chain employs TRBV7-6 and TRBJ1-1; no firm D call. Germline CDR1 SGHVS, CDR2 FNYEAQ. The CDR3 is 13 residues long. The ends were cut back, 5 bases at V and 4 bases at J, with 11 bases in the middle. CDR3 nucleotide sequence: TGTGCCAGCAGCCAGGATGAAGGCACTGAAGCTTTCTTT. This translates into CASSQDEGTEAFF.

The V and J genes are TRBV7-8 and TRBJ2-7, with D tentatively TRBD2 (6 bases). CDR1 and CDR2 from the germline V gene are SGHVS and FQNEAQ. The germline V and J ends were trimmed by 5 bases and 6 bases, with 8 bases remaining between them. The CDR3 sequence is 11 residues long. CDR3 loop: CASSREREQYF. In nucleotides, the CDR3 is TGTGCCAGCAGCCGGGAGCGCGAGCAGTACTTC.

The chain links TRBV27 to TRBJ2-3; TRBD2 matches 7 bases. The CDR3 covers 16 residues. Germline V gene data show CDR1 as MNHEY and CDR2 as SMNVEV (reference sequence). J lost 0 bases, V lost 5 bases, and 8 bases had no gene match. The CDR3 region has the DNA TGTGCCAGCAGTCATTCTAGCGGTACTAGCACAGATACGCAGTATTTT. This codes for CASSHSSGTSTDTQYF.

The chain uses TRBV5-6 and TRBJ2-3; TRBD1 agrees at 8 bases. Germline V gene lookup returns CDR1 SGHDT and CDR2 YYEEEE. The CDR3 runs to 14 residues. The V segment lost 4 bases and the J segment 5 bases; nucleotides outside the gene matches: 6. CDR3 sequence (DNA): TGTGCCAGCAGCATCCGACAGGGGAAAGATACGCAGTATTTT. The encoded protein is CASSIRQGKDTQYF.

The chain joins TRBV6-1 to TRBJ2-1, with D maybe TRBD2 (5 bases). The CDR3 is 13 amino acids. CDR1 and CDR2 from the germline V gene are MNHNS and SASEGT. V gave up 4 bases and J gave up 2 bases, with 6 bases separating them. The CDR3 DNA follows: TGTGCCAGCAGTGGGACTGCCTACAATGAGCAGTTCTTC. Translated, it gives CASSGTAYNEQFF.

The V gene is TRBV11-1, the J gene TRBJ2-5; TRBD2 is a possible D gene (5 bases). Per the germline V gene, CDR1 is SGHAT and CDR2 is FQDESV (reference sequence). V was trimmed by 5 bases and J by 1 base, leaving 8 bases between them. There are 13 residues in the CDR3. CDR3 residues: CASSGLVQETQYF. In nucleotides, the CDR3 is TGTGCCAGCAGCGGACTCGTCCAAGAGACCCAGTACTTC.

J is TRBJ2-3 and V is TRBV5-1, with D unclear. Trimming left V 0 bases short and J 0 bases short, with 5 bases between. Looked up from germline, CDR1 is SGHRS and CDR2 is YFSETQ. The CDR3 sequence is 14 residues long. CDR3 sequence: CASSLGVSTDTQYF. In DNA, the CDR3 is TGCGCCAGCAGCTTGGGAGTCAGCACAGATACGCAGTATTTT. The entire variable domain, with the rest obtained from reference TRBV5-1 and TRBJ2-3, is as follows: KAGVTQTPRYLIKTRGQQVTLSCSPISGHRSVSWYQQTPGQGLQFLFEYFSETQRNKGNFPGRFSGRQFSNSRSEMNVSTLELGDSALYLCASSLGVSTDTQYFGPGTRLTVL.

The J gene is TRBJ2-7, the V gene TRBV19, with TRBD1 matching over 9 bases. Germline CDR1 LNHDA, CDR2 SQIVND (reference sequence). J lost 2 bases, V lost 4 bases, and 3 bases had no gene match. The CDR3 covers 14 residues. CDR3: CASSSGQGTYEQYF. The DNA for the CDR3 is TGTGCCAGTAGTAGTGGACAGGGGACCTACGAGCAGTACTTC.

This clone came up once. V is TRBV28 and J is TRBJ1-2; D is possibly TRBD1 (5 bases). Trimming stripped 5 bases from V and 7 bases from J, with 20 bases between. The CDR3 spans 15 residues. Germline lookup yields CDR1 MDHEN and CDR2 SYDVKM. CDR3: CASSVISGGIGGYTF. The CDR3 nucleotides are TGTGCCAGCAGTGTAATCTCGGGGGGGATTGGTGGCTACACCTTC.

The chain couples TRBV30 to TRBJ1-1; no clear D. The CDR3 totals 12 residues. The V gene's germline CDR1 is GTSNPN and CDR2 SVGIG (reference sequence). V gave up 1 base and J gave up 7 bases, with 10 bases separating them. The CDR3 here is CAWSATVLEAFF. CDR3 in DNA: TGTGCCTGGAGTGCCACGGTCCTTGAAGCTTTCTTT.

The chain joins TRBV4-1 to TRBJ2-1; 9 bases align to TRBD2. J was trimmed by 9 bases and V by 4 bases; bases with no gene match: 7. The CDR3 has 14 amino acids. Germline V lookup: CDR1 MGHRA, CDR2 YSYEKL. Here the CDR3 reads CASSPRASGAEQFF. In DNA form, the CDR3 reads TGCGCCAGCAGCCCGCGGGCTAGCGGGGCTGAGCAGTTCTTC.

This rearrangement joins TRBV7-3 to TRBJ2-1, with D unclear. The ends were cut back, 0 bases at V and 5 bases at J, with 8 bases in the middle. The CDR3 is 14 amino acids. Germline CDR1 SGHTA, CDR2 FQGTGA. CDR3 DNA sequence: TGTGCCAGCAGCTTAACTAGTCGGGACAATGAGCAGTTCTTC. This translates into CASSLTSRDNEQFF.

The genes are TRBV7-3 and TRBJ2-7; no clear D. Germline V gene sequence: CDR1 SGHTA, CDR2 FQGTGA. The V gene lost 5 bases and the J gene lost 1 base, with 12 bases spanning the gap. This CDR3 comprises 14 residues. CDR3 region: CASSKPETSYEQYF. The CDR3 nucleotides read TGTGCCAGCAGCAAACCGGAGACTTCCTACGAGCAGTACTTC.

V and J are TRBV6-5 and TRBJ2-7, with D perhaps TRBD2 (6 bases). V shed 0 bases and J shed 6 bases, with 12 bases lying between them. Germline CDR1 reads MNHEY; CDR2 reads SVGAGI. CDR3 length: 14 amino acids. CDR3 DNA: TGTGCCAGCAGTTACTCGTTGGGAGGAGGCGAGCAGTACTTC. Translated, it gives CASSYSLGGGEQYF.

CDR3 sequence (DNA): TGCAGCGTCCCGGGGAGCGGGGGCGTGGATACGCAGTATTTT. It encodes CSVPGSGGVDTQYF. The rearrangement joins TRBV29-1 to TRBJ2-3; 8 bases agree with TRBD2. Looked up from germline, CDR1 is SQVTM and CDR2 is ANQGSEA. There are 14 residues in the CDR3. V trimming: 6 bases; J trimming: 6 bases; junction bases outside the gene matches: 11.

This rearrangement joins TRBV13 to TRBJ2-5, with 9 positions matching TRBD1. CDR3 size: 14 residues. Trimming removed 5 bases from V and 3 bases from J; junction bases left unmatched: 4. CDR1 is PRHDT and CDR2 is FYEKMQ in the germline V gene (reference sequence). This CDR3 reads CASSLRDREETQYF. The CDR3 DNA reads TGTGCCAGCAGCCTCCGGGACAGGGAAGAGACCCAGTACTTC.

The CDR3 sequence is CASSLAGAGTNTEAFF. The CDR3 region has the DNA TGTGCCAGCAGCTTAGCGGGGGCTGGGACGAACACTGAAGCTTTCTTT. The chain is built from TRBV7-2 and TRBJ1-1; a weak D match, TRBD1 (6 bases). Germline V lookup: CDR1 SGHTA, CDR2 FQGNSA. This CDR3 has 16 amino acids. The ends were cut back, 0 bases at V and 1 base at J, with 12 bases in the middle.

V usage is TRBV11-3 and J usage is TRBJ2-2; 7 bases are a match to TRBD2. Trimming at V came to 5 bases and at J to 4 bases, leaving 13 bases not matched to a gene. The CDR3 sequence is 17 residues long. The germline V gene encodes CDR1 SGHNT and CDR2 YENEEA. The CDR3 sequence is CASSKGPGGGLTGELFF. The CDR3 nucleotides read TGTGCCAGCAGCAAGGGCCCTGGGGGGGGACTCACCGGGGAGCTGTTTTTT.

This chain joins TRBV5-1 and TRBJ1-1; tentatively, D is TRBD1 (5 bases). Germline V gene data show CDR1 as SGHRS and CDR2 as YFSETQ. The CDR3 runs 15 residues. V shed 0 bases and J shed 0 bases, with 9 bases lying between them. The CDR3 DNA reads as TGCGCCAGCAGCTTGGGCAGGGCTCTGAACACTGAAGCTTTCTTT. This encodes CASSLGRALNTEAFF. The whole variable domain, filled in from reference TRBV5-1 and TRBJ1-1, reads KAGVTQTPRYLIKTRGQQVTLSCSPISGHRSVSWYQQTPGQGLQFLFEYFSETQRNKGNFPGRFSGRQFSNSRSEMNVSTLELGDSALYLCASSLGRALNTEAFFGQGTRLTVV.

The rearrangement links TRBV11-2 to TRBJ2-2, with D unresolved. The CDR3 sequence is 14 residues long. Looked up from germline, CDR1 is SGHAT and CDR2 is FQNNGV. Trimming shortened V by 3 bases and J by 1 base, and 6 bases separated the two germline ends. The CDR3 sequence: CASSFYGNTGELFF. In DNA, the CDR3 is TGTGCCAGCAGCTTTTACGGGAACACCGGGGAGCTGTTTTTT.